A selection of T cell receptor beta chains follows, all from one sample in a study of regulatory T cells in long-lasting Graves disease. Each CDR3 protein is one row after TCRdb ran MiXCR on the multiplex PCR reads. The sample carries about 660,000 distinct CDR3 sequences, roughly 30% recorded once. Here the sequenced sample was peripheral blood mononuclear cells (PBMCs), taken when the disease was refractory, from a patient treated with antithyroid drugs. All receptors come from a female donor with Graves disease. Each CDR3 is given with its conserved first and last residue. A D gene is named only where the DNA matches it firmly. Where a row states a size, it is once, few, many or the class of an expanded clone; other rows omit it.

v_call	clone_size	j_call	d_call	cdr3_aa	cdr3_nt
TRBV2	.	TRBJ1-5	.	CASNSGTAPRQPQHF	TGTGCCAGCAACTCTGGGACGGCTCCCAGGCAGCCCCAGCATTTT
TRBV20-1	.	TRBJ1-6	.	CSANVGYRNNSPLHF	TGCAGTGCTAACGTAGGGTATAGAAATAATTCACCCCTCCACTTT
TRBV7-9	.	TRBJ2-5	TRBD2	CASSLLVAGHQETQYF	TGTGCCAGCAGCTTACTGGTAGCGGGACACCAAGAGACCCAGTACTTC
TRBV20-1	few	TRBJ2-5	TRBD2	CSALLAGVSEETQYF	TGCAGTGCCCTACTAGCGGGAGTCTCTGAAGAGACCCAGTACTTC
TRBV10-3	.	TRBJ1-5	.	CAISEGQPNQPQHF	TGTGCCATCAGTGAGGGACAGCCAAATCAGCCCCAGCATTTT
TRBV25-1	.	TRBJ2-1	TRBD2	CASSARRGLAHNEQFF	TGTGCCAGCAGTGCCCGAAGGGGACTAGCGCACAATGAGCAGTTCTTC
TRBV13	.	TRBJ2-2	.	CASTTGYGSGELFF	TGTGCCAGCACCACCGGGTATGGGAGCGGGGAGCTGTTTTTT
TRBV15	.	TRBJ2-5	TRBD2	CATSIPAGRAKRTQYF	TGTGCCACCAGCATCCCCGCAGGGAGGGCGAAAAGGACCCAGTACTTC
TRBV5-1	.	TRBJ2-7	TRBD1	CASSEETGVSSYEQYF	TGCGCCAGCAGCGAAGAGACAGGGGTTAGCTCCTACGAGCAGTACTTC
TRBV6-1	few	TRBJ2-5	TRBD1	CASSERGTGQETQYF	TGTGCCAGCAGTGAACGGGGGACAGGTCAAGAGACCCAGTACTTC
TRBV3-1	.	TRBJ2-4	TRBD2	CASSQVQSGIKKNIQYF	TGTGCCAGCAGCCAAGTGCAGAGCGGGATAAAAAAAAACATTCAGTACTTC
TRBV14	.	TRBJ2-7	.	CASSQEEETYEQYF	TGTGCCAGCAGCCAAGAGGAGGAAACCTACGAGCAGTACTTC
TRBV6-1	.	TRBJ1-5	.	CASSPDRNFNQPQHF	TGTGCCAGCAGCCCCGACAGGAACTTTAATCAGCCCCAGCATTTT
TRBV6-2/TRBV6-3	.	TRBJ1-3	.	CASSLQIPVSGNTIYF	TGTGCCAGCAGTCTACAGATACCCGTCAGTGGAAACACCATATATTTT
TRBV9	.	TRBJ1-1	.	CASSGRVANTEAFF	TGTGCCAGCAGCGGTAGGGTGGCGAACACTGAAGCTTTCTTT
TRBV6-5	.	TRBJ1-2	.	CASSYSAGFGYTF	TGTGCCAGCAGTTACTCGGCGGGGTTTGGCTACACCTTC
TRBV5-1	.	TRBJ1-1	.	CAIPGAGEPEAFF	TGTGCCATCCCAGGGGCAGGAGAGCCTGAAGCTTTCTTT